These 24 T cell receptor beta chains share one sample of origin, sequenced in a study of molecular identifiers for immune sequencing clone quantification. Each CDR3 protein gets one entry after TCRdb re-called the PCR reads with MiXCR. The repertoire includes about 640,000 distinct CDR3 sequences, about 20% of them detected once, and roughly 0.85% sits in the top ten. Specimen: naive CD8+ T cells from blood, with Jurkat cell RNA spiked in. The subset was: FACS-sorted CD8+CD4-CCR7+CD45RA+ naive T cells. The receptors were sampled from a human donor in good health. Some libraries in this study had Jurkat cell RNA spiked in.

This clonotype was found a few times. This chain uses TRBV4-1 with TRBJ1-5; TRBD1 might be the D (5 bases). Germline V gene lookup returns CDR1 MGHRA and CDR2 YSYEKL. Deletions cut 1 base from V and 0 bases from J, with 10 bases between. The CDR3 is 16 amino acids. The CDR3 bases are TGCGCCAGCAGCCAAGTTGGGGGGGATAGCAATCAGCCCCAGCATTTT. Translation: CASSQVGGDSNQPQHF.

The gene calls are TRBV30 and TRBJ2-7; no clear D. Germline loops: CDR1 GTSNPN, CDR2 SVGIG (reference sequence). V was shortened by 1 base and J by 0 bases, with 7 bases between the two germline ends. CDR3 length: 13 amino acids. CDR3 sequence (DNA): TGTGCCTGGAGTGATCAGAACTCCTACGAGCAGTACTTC. Encoded protein: CAWSDQNSYEQYF. Complete variable domain (other parts from reference TRBV30 and TRBJ2-7): SQTIHQWPATLVQPVGSPLSLECTVEGTSNPNLYWYRQAAGRGLQLLFYSVGIGQISSEVPQNLSASRPQDRQFILSSKKLLLSDSGFYLCAWSDQNSYEQYFGPGTRLTVT.

This clonotype has just a few counts. The chain recombines TRBV6-5 with TRBJ1-1; 7 bases fit TRBD1. Trimming took 0 bases from V and 6 from J; bases not matched to a gene: 7. The CDR3 extends over 15 amino acids. Germline CDR1 MNHEY, CDR2 SVGAGI. The DNA of the CDR3 is TGTGCCAGCAGTTACTCGGAGGGGGCCGAGCCTGAAGCTTTCTTT. Protein sequence: CASSYSEGAEPEAFF.

In this sample, this clonotype turned up many times. The chain couples TRBV7-2 to TRBJ2-7; the D is unclear. Germline lookup yields CDR1 SGHTA and CDR2 FQGNSA. The CDR3 is 15 residues long. Between the trimmed V and J ends, which lost 0 bases and 3 bases, there was a span of 12 bases. The CDR3 spells CASSLAAQAGYEQYF. The DNA of the CDR3 is TGTGCCAGCAGCTTAGCGGCCCAGGCAGGCTACGAGCAGTACTTC.

This clonotype was observed at least ten times. The junction departs from the called germline gene at one end, perhaps through a read error. The chain recombines TRBV7-7 with TRBJ2-1, with D unclear. CDR3 length equals 14 residues. CDR1 and CDR2 (germline): SSHAT, FNYEAQ (reference sequence). The CDR3 region has the DNA TGTGCTAGCAGTTTGCCTGGTGTTCAAAATGAGCAGTTCTTC. This sequence encodes CASSLPGVQNEQFF.

This clonotype was counted between two and nine times. The chain combines TRBV27 with TRBJ2-5; 16 bases align to TRBD2. With V trimmed by 5 bases and J by 2 bases, 8 bases remained unmatched. Germline V gives CDR1 MNHEY, CDR2 SMNVEV (reference sequence). The CDR3 covers 18 residues. The CDR3 region has the DNA TGTGCCAGCAGTCCGGGACTAGCGGGGGGGGGGAAACAAGAGACCCAGTACTTC. Amino acid sequence: CASSPGLAGGGKQETQYF.

This clonotype was picked up many times. This sequence joins TRBV7-9 and TRBJ2-6, with D unresolved. The CDR3 has 15 residues. Germline-derived CDR1 and CDR2 are SEHNR and FQNEAQ (reference sequence). Trimming left V 4 bases short and J 0 bases short, with 7 bases between. CDR3 sequence (DNA): TGTGCCAGCAGCTCGATAATCTCTGGGGCCAACGTCCTGACTTTC. Translating gives CASSSIISGANVLTF.

The V gene is TRBV2, the J gene TRBJ2-3; D is possibly TRBD1 (5 bases). The germline CDR1 and CDR2 sequences are SNHLY and FYNNEI. The CDR3 is 14 residues long. Trimming removed 7 bases at V and 7 bases at J, with 18 bases between. CDR3 in DNA: TGTGCCAGCACTTATTCCAGGGTGGTGAATACGCAGTATTTT. Translated, it gives CASTYSRVVNTQYF.

This clonotype was counted between two and nine times. CDR3 in DNA: TGTGCCAGCAGCCCCATCGAGCGAGCTAACTATGGCTACACCTTC. Its translation is CASSPIERANYGYTF. The chain has TRBV7-9 and TRBJ1-2; D is uncertain. The CDR3 has 15 amino acids. V dropped 5 bases and J dropped 0 bases, with 13 bases sitting between them. Germline V gene lookup returns CDR1 SEHNR and CDR2 FQNEAQ (reference sequence).

Only a few counts were recorded for this clonotype. The J gene is TRBJ2-7, the V gene TRBV7-9, with TRBD2 identical over 11 bases. The germline CDR1 and CDR2 sequences are SEHNR and FQNEAQ (reference sequence). With V trimmed by 5 bases and J by 0 bases, 9 bases remained unmatched. This CDR3 is 17 amino acids long. CDR3 in amino acids: CASSVGTSGTNSYEQYF. The CDR3 DNA reads TGTGCCAGCAGCGTCGGGACTAGCGGAACTAACTCCTACGAGCAGTACTTC. The variable domain in full, with the rest retrieved from reference TRBV7-9 and TRBJ2-7, is DTGVSQNPRHKITKRGQNVTFRCDPISEHNRLYWYRQTLGQGPEFLTYFQNEAQLEKSRLLSDRFSAERPKGSFSTLEIQRTEQGDSAMYLCASSVGTSGTNSYEQYFGPGTRLTVT.

This clonotype appeared many times. V and J are TRBV6-6 and TRBJ1-1, with 7 positions matching TRBD1. This CDR3 comprises 14 residues. V gave up 0 bases and J gave up 4 bases; unmatched junction bases: 2. Per the germline V gene, CDR1 is MNHNY and CDR2 is SVGAGI (reference sequence). CDR3 amino acids: CASSYSGQLTEAFF. The CDR3 DNA reads as TGTGCCAGCAGTTACTCGGGACAGCTCACTGAAGCTTTCTTT.

This clonotype came up many times. The rearrangement joins TRBV5-8 to TRBJ2-5; no clear D gene. Trimming left V 0 bases short and J 4 bases short, with 10 bases between. The CDR3 has 14 residues. Per germline, CDR1 SGHTS and CDR2 YDEGEE. The CDR3 loop is CASSLGGPGETQYF. In DNA form, the CDR3 reads TGTGCCAGCAGCTTGGGCGGTCCGGGAGAGACCCAGTACTTC.

This clonotype was counted many times. The chain recombines TRBV29-1 with TRBJ1-2; D possibly corresponds to TRBD1 (5 bases). Germline V gives CDR1 SQVTM, CDR2 ANQGSEA. This CDR3 spans 13 amino acids. Deletions cut 3 bases from V and 4 bases from J, with 12 bases between. CDR3 sequence reads: CSVDRDGIYGYTF. CDR3 in DNA: TGCAGCGTTGACAGGGATGGAATCTATGGCTACACCTTC.

This clonotype was found many times. The rearrangement links TRBV11-2 to TRBJ1-1; D gene unclear. The CDR3 loop spans 12 amino acids. Trimming shortened V by 6 bases and J by 3 bases, and 8 bases separated the two germline ends. The germline V gene encodes CDR1 SGHAT and CDR2 FQNNGV. Here the CDR3 DNA reads TGTGCCAGCAGACCAGCGTACACTGAAGCTTTCTTT. It codes for CASRPAYTEAFF.

Concerning this clonotype: This clone may be a read error of a much larger clone one base away. The V call is TRBV19, the J call TRBJ2-6, with D possibly TRBD2 on 6 matching bases. Germline-derived CDR1 and CDR2 are LNHDA and SQIVND (reference sequence). V was clipped by 2 bases and J by 1 base, with 12 bases between them. The CDR3 extends over 17 amino acids. This chain's CDR3 is CASSISGGRSGANVLTF. The CDR3 nucleotides read TGTGCCAGTAGTATAAGCGGAGGGCGGTCTGGGGCCAACGTCCTGACTTTC.

In its sample, this clonotype was seen a few times. This may come from a read error, since a much larger clone is one base off. CDR3 amino acids: CASNLGSSGSTIYF. CDR3 DNA: TGTGCCAGCAACCTAGGGAGCTCTGGAAGCACCATATATTTT. The chain employs TRBV7-9 and TRBJ1-3; D gene unclear. This CDR3 contains 14 residues. The germline CDR1 and CDR2 sequences are SEHNR and FQNEAQ (reference sequence). The full variable domain, with the rest looked up from reference TRBV7-9 and TRBJ1-3, is DTGVSQNPRHKITKRGQNVTFRCDPISEHNRLYWYRQTLGQGPEFLTYFQNEAQLEKSRLLSDRFSAERPKGSFSTLEIQRTEQGDSAMYLCASNLGSSGSTIYFGEGSWLTVV.

This clonotype was detected ten times or more. The V gene is TRBV20-1, the J gene TRBJ2-3, with TRBD2 matching 13 bases. The ends lost 0 bases at V and 2 bases at J; junction bases unmatched: 5. The CDR3 loop spans 17 amino acids. The germline V gene encodes CDR1 DFQATT and CDR2 SNEGSKA (reference sequence). CDR3 DNA sequence: TGCAGTGCTAGAGATATGACTAGCGGGGGGCACACAGATACGCAGTATTTT. Residues: CSARDMTSGGHTDTQYF.

This clonotype showed up just a few times. This may be a read error, as it is one base from a much larger clone. The chain's CDR3 is CTSRPVFPDTQYF. The CDR3 bases are TGTACCAGCAGGCCGGTTTTCCCAGATACGCAGTATTTT. The chain couples TRBV12-3 or TRBV12-4 to TRBJ2-3, with D uncertain. The CDR3 runs to 13 residues.

V is TRBV11-2 and J is TRBJ2-7, with D maybe TRBD2 (5 bases). Germline CDR1 and CDR2: SGHAT and FQNNGV. V lost 5 bases to trimming and J lost 6 bases, with 20 bases between them. There are 15 residues in the CDR3. Here the CDR3 reads CASSLILSGLGEQYF. CDR3 DNA: TGTGCCAGCAGCCTTATCCTAAGCGGACTCGGCGAGCAGTACTTC.

In regard to this clonotype: A much larger clone lies one base from this, so it may be a read error. J is TRBJ2-5 and V is TRBV6-6, with D perhaps matching TRBD1 or TRBD2 (7 bases each). This CDR3 spans 16 amino acids. Germline loops: CDR1 MNHNY, CDR2 SVGAGI (reference sequence). For the CDR3, the DNA is TGTGCCGGCAGTTCTCTCGACAGGGAGGGGCAAGAGACCCAGTACTTC. Translated: CAGSSLDREGQETQYF.

In its sample, this clonotype was seen a few times. The chain links TRBV20-1 to TRBJ1-2; 7 bases line up with TRBD1. CDR1 is DFQATT and CDR2 is SNEGSKA in the germline V gene (reference sequence). This CDR3 spans 13 amino acids. V lost 6 bases to trimming and J lost 2 bases; unmatched junction nucleotides: 6. The CDR3 loop reads CSALDRNNYGYTF. In DNA, the CDR3 is TGCAGTGCATTGGACAGGAACAACTATGGCTACACCTTC.

About this clonotype: Just one base apart from a much larger clone, this may be a read error. The chain recombines TRBV20-1 with TRBJ2-1; D may correspond to TRBD1 or TRBD2 (5 bases each). V was cut by 1 base and J by 6 bases, with 16 bases left in between. Germline CDR1 is DFQATT and CDR2 is SNEGSKA (reference sequence). The CDR3 is 15 residues long. The CDR3 bases are TGCAGTGCTAGAGGGGACCACTACGCCTCCAATGAGCAGTTCTTC. Its translation: CSARGDHYASNEQFF.

The J gene is TRBJ2-1, the V gene TRBV11-2, with 7 bases matching TRBD2. The germline V gene has CDR1 SGHAT and CDR2 FQNNGV. Unmatched junction bases numbered 14, after V lost 3 bases and J lost 0 bases. This CDR3 contains 19 residues. The CDR3 DNA sequence: TGTGCCAGCAGCTTGGGGGGACTAACGGGGCCGAGCTCCTACAATGAGCAGTTCTTC. As protein: CASSLGGLTGPSSYNEQFF.

V gene TRBV7-6 combines with J gene TRBJ2-7; D is undetermined. Germline lookup yields CDR1 SGHVS and CDR2 FNYEAQ. Trimming cost V 5 bases and J 2 bases, with 28 bases left between them. The CDR3 spans 19 residues. CDR3 residues: CASSEPIAGDQRIPYEQYF. The CDR3 bases are TGTGCCAGCAGCGAGCCGATAGCCGGAGACCAGAGGATACCCTACGAGCAGTACTTC.